These 3 T cell receptor beta chains were all obtained from the same sample, sequenced in a study of cytomegalovirus exposure and HLA in healthy donors. PCR amplification relied on 60 Vbeta primers (plus 13 Jbeta primers). The data were produced by immunoSEQ multiplex PCR, yet TCRdb's version contains in-frame clones alone and is incomplete. The sample shows 60,000 to 75,000 clones, approximately 90% of them seen only once. The sample comprised PBMCs. The receptor source for this set is a woman aged 30 to 39 in good health and CMV-seropositive.

This chain uses TRBV15 with TRBJ2-7, with 11 bases fitting TRBD1. This CDR3 is 16 amino acids long. Germline CDR1 reads LNHNV; CDR2 reads YYDKDF (reference sequence). The V and J ends lost 2 bases and 4 bases, in that order; junction bases with no gene match: 7. CDR3 protein: CATSRIPGQGEYEQYF. The CDR3 nucleotides are TGTGCCACCAGCAGAATCCCGGGACAGGGGGAGTACGAGCAGTACTTC.

The V gene is TRBV1, the J gene TRBJ2-7; the table names TRBD2, a call not compared with the DNA. TRBV1 is recorded as a pseudogene. The CDR3 has 16 residues. CDR3 protein: CTSSQDRREDNYEQYF. The DNA for the CDR3 is TGCACCAGCAGCCAAGATAGGCGGGAGGATAACTACGAGCAGTACTTC.

V and J are TRBV4-1 and TRBJ2-7; TRBD2 agrees at 13 bases. CDR1 and CDR2 (germline): MGHRA, YSYEKL. Trimming took 0 bases from V and 9 from J; bases not matched to a gene: 5. This CDR3 spans 15 amino acids. CDR3 sequence: CASSQDTSGRAGQYF. The CDR3, as DNA: TGCGCCAGCAGCCAAGATACTAGCGGGAGGGCCGGGCAGTACTTC.